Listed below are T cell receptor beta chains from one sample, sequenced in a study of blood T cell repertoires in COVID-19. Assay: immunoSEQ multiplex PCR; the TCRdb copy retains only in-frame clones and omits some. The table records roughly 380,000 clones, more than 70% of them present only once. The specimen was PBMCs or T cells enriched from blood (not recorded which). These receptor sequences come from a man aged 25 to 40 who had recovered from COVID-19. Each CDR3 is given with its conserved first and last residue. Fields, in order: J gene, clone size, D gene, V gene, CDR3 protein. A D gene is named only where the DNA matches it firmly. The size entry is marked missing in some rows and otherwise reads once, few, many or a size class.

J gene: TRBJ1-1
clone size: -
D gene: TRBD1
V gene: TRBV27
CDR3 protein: CASSFSDRGEAFF

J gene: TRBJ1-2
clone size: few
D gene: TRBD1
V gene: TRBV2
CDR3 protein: CASRRPGQGNYGYTF

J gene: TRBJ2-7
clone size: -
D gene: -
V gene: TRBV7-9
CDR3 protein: CASSFQGSSYEQYF

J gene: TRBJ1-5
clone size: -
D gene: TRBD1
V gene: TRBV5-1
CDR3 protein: CASSLEGQGNQPQHF

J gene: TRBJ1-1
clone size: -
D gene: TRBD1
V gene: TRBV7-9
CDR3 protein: CASGQGNTEAFF

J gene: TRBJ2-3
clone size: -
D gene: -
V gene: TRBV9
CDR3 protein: CASSVAAGLTDTQYF

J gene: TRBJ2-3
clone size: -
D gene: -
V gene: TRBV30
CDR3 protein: CAWTAQGGADTQYF

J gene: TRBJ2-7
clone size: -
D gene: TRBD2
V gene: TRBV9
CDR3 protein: CASSVEGGGPYEQYF

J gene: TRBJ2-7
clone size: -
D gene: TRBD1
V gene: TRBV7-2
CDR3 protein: CASSSRQGRYEQYF

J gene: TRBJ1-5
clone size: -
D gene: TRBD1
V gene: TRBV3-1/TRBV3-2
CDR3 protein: CASIKGTGSILGKNQPQHF

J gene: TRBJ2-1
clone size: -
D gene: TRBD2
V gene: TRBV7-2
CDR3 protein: CASSLGTAGVGEQFF

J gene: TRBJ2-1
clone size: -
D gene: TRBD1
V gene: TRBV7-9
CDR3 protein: CASSYPADRANEQFF

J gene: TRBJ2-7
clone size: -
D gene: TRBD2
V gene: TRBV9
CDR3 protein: CASSPTSGGAYEQYF

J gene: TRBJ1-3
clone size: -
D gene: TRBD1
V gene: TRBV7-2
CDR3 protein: CASSKTGDGNTIYF

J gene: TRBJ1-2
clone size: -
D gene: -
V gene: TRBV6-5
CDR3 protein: CASRNRAGGYTF

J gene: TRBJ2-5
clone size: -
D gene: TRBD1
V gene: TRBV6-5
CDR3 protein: CASRVRDRGYETQYF

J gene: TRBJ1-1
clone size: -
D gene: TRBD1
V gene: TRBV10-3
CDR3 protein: CAISDTGQSNTEAFF

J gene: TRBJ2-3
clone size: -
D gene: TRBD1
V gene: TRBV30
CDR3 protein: CATGASGTDTQYF

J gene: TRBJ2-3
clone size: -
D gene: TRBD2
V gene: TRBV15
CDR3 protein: CATSSRLAGSTDTQYF

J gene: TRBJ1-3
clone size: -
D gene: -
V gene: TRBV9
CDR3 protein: CASSVGVYSGNTIYF

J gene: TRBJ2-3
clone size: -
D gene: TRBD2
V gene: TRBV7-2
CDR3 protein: CASRAGLAFKDTQYF

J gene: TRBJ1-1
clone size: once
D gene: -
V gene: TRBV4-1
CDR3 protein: CASSQDRGMNTEAFF

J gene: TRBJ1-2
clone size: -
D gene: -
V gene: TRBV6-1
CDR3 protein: CASSESQVYGYTF

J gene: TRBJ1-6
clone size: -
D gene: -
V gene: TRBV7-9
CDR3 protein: CASSQGTEIYNSPLHF

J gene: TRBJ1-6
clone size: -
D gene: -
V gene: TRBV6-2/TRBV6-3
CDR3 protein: CASSSPGVRDSPLHF

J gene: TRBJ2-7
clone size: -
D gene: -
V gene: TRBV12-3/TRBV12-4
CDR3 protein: CASRLQGSEQYF

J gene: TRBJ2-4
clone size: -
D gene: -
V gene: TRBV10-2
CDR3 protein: CASRTRGPKNIQYF

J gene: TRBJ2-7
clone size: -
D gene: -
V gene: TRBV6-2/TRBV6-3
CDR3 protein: CASSLDSLGGQYF

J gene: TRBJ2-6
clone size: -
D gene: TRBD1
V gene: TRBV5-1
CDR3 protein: CASSLAPGQGAGANVLTF

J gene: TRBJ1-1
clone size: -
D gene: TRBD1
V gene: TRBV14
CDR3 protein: CASSRLVGTGLNTEAFF

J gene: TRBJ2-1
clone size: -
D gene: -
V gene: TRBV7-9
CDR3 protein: CASPGGDRAYNEQFF

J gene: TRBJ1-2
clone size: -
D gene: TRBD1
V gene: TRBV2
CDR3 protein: CASSEPRTGSFGYTF

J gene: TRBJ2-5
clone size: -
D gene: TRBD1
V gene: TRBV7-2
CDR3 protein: CASSPTGSQETQYF

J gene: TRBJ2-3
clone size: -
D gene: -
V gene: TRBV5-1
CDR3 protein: CASSLSGGSTDTQYF

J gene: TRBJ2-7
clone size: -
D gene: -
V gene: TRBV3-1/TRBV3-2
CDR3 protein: CASSQKPDSTYEQYF

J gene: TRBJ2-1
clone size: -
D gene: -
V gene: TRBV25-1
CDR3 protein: CASSEFLAVPYNEQFF